The clone carrying this T cell receptor (beta chain) was observed at least ten times. What it recognizes is unknown. All unsorted peripheral T cells were captured because whole blood was used without fractionation. This CDR3 spans 17 amino acids. CDR1 and CDR2 from the germline V gene are SGHTA and FQGNSA. Trimming shortened V by 0 bases and J by 0 bases, and 12 bases separated the two germline ends. This specimen comes from a study of HIV-infected patients and healthy controls. The study, taken as a whole, reports: Healthy control repertoires had roughly threefold more distinct CDR3s than untreated HIV+ repertoires, and higher Shannon diversity.

cDNA was made from approximately 0.55 ug RNA using alpha and beta constant primers. Separate chain-specific third strand synthesis with multiplexing indices produced the alpha and beta libraries. TCRdb reprocessed the 5' RACE reads via MiXCR and lists one record per CDR3 protein. The data hold about 9,600 distinct CDR3 sequences, with approximately 7% observed a single time. Here the sequenced sample was blood, taken before antiretroviral therapy. This receptor was obtained from an adult with HIV infection. The rearrangement uses TRBV7-2 and TRBJ1-5; the D is unclear. The CDR3 here is CASSLALGGISNQPQHF. The CDR3 DNA sequence: TGTGCCAGCAGCTTAGCGCTGGGAGGGATTAGCAATCAGCCCCAGCATTTT.